This record concerns one T cell receptor beta chain sequence. The specificity of this receptor is unknown. The record has no base qualities; no much larger clone is one base away. The sample belongs to a study of identical twins (dated by TCRdb to 2016 to 2017). Study-wide context: The study deep-sequenced TCR alpha and beta repertoires from monozygotic twins, unrelated adults of various ages and cord blood to test whether fetal clonotypes persist. Replicate twin experiments were performed at different times using different library preparation protocols to rule out contamination.

At the junction V is shortened by 3 bases and J by 4 bases; bases outside the gene matches: 4. CDR3 length: 14 amino acids, cysteine to phenylalanine. The read is trimmed to its CDR3 DNA, 42 bases read in frame from base 1. Library method: 5' RACE. Sequencer: Illumina HiSeq 2000. Template switching added a universal primer binding site, and the final cDNA carried a unique molecular identifier that allowed TCR cDNA molecules to be counted accurately. Specific primers in the conserved constant-segment region were used to synthesize first-strand cDNA for the TCR alpha and beta chains. To control for contamination, every cDNA library carried two barcodes: a SMART-Mk sample barcode plus Illumina barcodes. TruSeq adapter sequences and Illumina sample barcodes were added in two successive PCR steps. TCR alpha and beta cDNA libraries were sequenced on the Illumina HiSeq platform with custom primers. Regarding the original processing steps: Raw reads were processed with MiGEC to extract unique molecular identifiers, and MiXCR was used to determine CDR3 positions. For each individual, recombination models were inferred using an EM algorithm with the repgenHMM and IGoR tools. The tcR package in R was used for shared clonotype analysis, with sharing normalized by the product of cloneset sizes. To study raw recombination free of thymic and clonal selection effects, out-of-frame nonproductive sequences were analyzed. TCRdb passed the public sequencing reads through fastp at Q25 and MiXCR, retaining productive beta sequences. For every CDR3 protein sequence, its rows merge into one entry that carries the most common genes and DNA. TCRdb assigned the V and J calls; the authors' analysis was not used. The table for this sample lists hundreds of thousands of distinct CDR3 sequences; 20% to 25% of them were counted only once. Of the sample, approximately 4.5% falls within the top ten clones.

Every donor in the study was a healthy Caucasian. The twin cohort comprised three pairs of female monozygotic twins, all aged about 18 to 29 years. Peripheral blood mononuclear cells were used as the source from which RNA for TCR libraries was isolated. Overall results and qualifications from the work: Out-of-frame TCR alpha sharing in monozygotic twins was systematically underestimated by recombination models, whereas sharing between unrelated individuals was in agreement with the recombination models. Zero-insertion analyses could be partly confounded by invariant T cells such as MAIT and iNKT, although diverse VJ usage argued against such confounding for most clonotypes. Because the same donors could not be followed over many years, conclusions were based on cross-sectional statistical analysis. Fewer insertions were carried by abundant cord blood beta clonotypes; a weaker similar trend was observed in young adult naive repertoires, while no such trend was observed in memory repertoires. Compared with coincidental sharing between unrelated individuals, out-of-frame TCR alpha sequences shared between twins showed an excess of sequences with low generation probability. Excess twin sharing in beta out-of-frame sequences was weaker because fewer shared sequences lowered the signal-to-noise ratio.

This sample was also put to use in a study of T cells expressing NK-cell markers. The second study's paper adds: Three sorted T-cell subsets (CD3+CD56+NKG2C+, CD3+CD56+NKG2C- and CD3+CD56-NKG2C+) from fewer than 10 donors had their TCR beta-chain repertoires profiled. Among the eight sequenced donors, seven were HCMV-seropositive and one was HCMV-seronegative. To restrict sorting to alphabetaTCR-expressing T cells, an anti-gammadeltaTCR antibody was added in several experiments. In five to seven donors, the dominant CD3+CD56+NKG2C+ clonotypes were among the top 10 CD8+ clonotypes and accounted for about 1.0-7.5% of CD8+ T cells. Those dominant clonotypes were again the most abundant among CD3+CD56-NKG2C+ cells in four donors, at roughly 25-60.1%. Whether the expanded NKG2C-expressing T cell clones were specific for HCMV antigens remained unclear. Randomly selected healthy volunteers, three men and five women, were used as the eight sequenced donors. HCMV serostatus was determined by detecting HCMV-specific IgG in serum with a commercial ELISA kit. For more than five donors, bulk peripheral blood T-cell repertoires were also sequenced from unsorted PBMC. Reads were demultiplexed and grouped by UMI with MIGEC, and clonotypes were assembled and quantified with MiTCR. To remove erroneous sequences, TCR cDNA sequences were retained only when supported by two or more reads. The tcR package was used for downstream repertoire analysis, and clonotypes were matched across fractions by CDR3 nucleotide sequence plus V segment. VDJmatch was used to annotate antigen specificity against VDJdb, with one amino acid substitution in CDR3 allowed.

Sequenced material: PBMCs. The clonotype originates from a woman aged 18-35 years in good health. The V and J genes are TRBV12-3 or TRBV12-4 and TRBJ2-5, with 8 bases in between that match TRBD2. CDR3 sequence: CASSFSGIAETQYF. The DNA sequence follows: TGTGCCAGCAGTTTTAGCGGGATAGCAGAGACCCAGTACTTC.